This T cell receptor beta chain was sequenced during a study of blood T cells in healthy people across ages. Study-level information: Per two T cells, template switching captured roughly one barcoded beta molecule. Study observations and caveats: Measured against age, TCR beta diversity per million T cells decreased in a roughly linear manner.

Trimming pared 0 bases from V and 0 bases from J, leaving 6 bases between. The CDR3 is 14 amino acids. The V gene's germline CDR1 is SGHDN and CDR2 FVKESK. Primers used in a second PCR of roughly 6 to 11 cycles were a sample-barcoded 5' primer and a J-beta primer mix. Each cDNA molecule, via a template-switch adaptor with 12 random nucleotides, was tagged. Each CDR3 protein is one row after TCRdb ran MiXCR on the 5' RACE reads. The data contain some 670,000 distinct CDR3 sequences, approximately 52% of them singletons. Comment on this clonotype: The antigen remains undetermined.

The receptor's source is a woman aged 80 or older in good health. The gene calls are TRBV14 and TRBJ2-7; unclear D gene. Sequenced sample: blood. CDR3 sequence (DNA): TGTGCCAGCAGCCAAGAGGAAGGCTCCTACGAGCAGTACTTC. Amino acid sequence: CASSQEEGSYEQYF.